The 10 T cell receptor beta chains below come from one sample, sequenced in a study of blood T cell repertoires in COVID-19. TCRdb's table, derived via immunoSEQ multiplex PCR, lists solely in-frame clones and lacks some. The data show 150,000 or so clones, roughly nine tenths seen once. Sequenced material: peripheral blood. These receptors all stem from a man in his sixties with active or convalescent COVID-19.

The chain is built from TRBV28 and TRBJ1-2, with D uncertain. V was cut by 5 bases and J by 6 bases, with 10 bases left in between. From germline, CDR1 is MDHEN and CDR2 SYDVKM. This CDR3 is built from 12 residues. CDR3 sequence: CASSLMGDGYTF. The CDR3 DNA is TGTGCCAGCAGTCTTATGGGCGATGGCTACACCTTC.

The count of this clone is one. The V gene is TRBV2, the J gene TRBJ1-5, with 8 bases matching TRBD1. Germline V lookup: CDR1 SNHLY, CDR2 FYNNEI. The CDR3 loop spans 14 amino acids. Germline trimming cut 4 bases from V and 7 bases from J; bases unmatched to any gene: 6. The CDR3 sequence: CASSGLQGGQPQHF. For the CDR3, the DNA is TGTGCCAGCAGTGGGCTACAGGGGGGGCAGCCCCAGCATTTT. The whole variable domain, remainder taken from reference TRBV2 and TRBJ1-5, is EPEVTQTPSHQVTQMGQEVILRCVPISNHLYFYWYRQILGQKVEFLVSFYNNEISEKSEIFDDQFSVERPDGSNFTLKIRSTKLEDSAMYFCASSGLQGGQPQHFGDGTRLSIL.

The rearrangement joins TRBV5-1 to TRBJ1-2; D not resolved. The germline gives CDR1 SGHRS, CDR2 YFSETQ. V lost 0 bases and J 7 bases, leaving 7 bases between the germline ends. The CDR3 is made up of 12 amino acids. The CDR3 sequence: CASSLAGTGYTF. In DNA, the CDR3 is TGCGCCAGCAGCTTGGCGGGTACTGGCTACACCTTC.

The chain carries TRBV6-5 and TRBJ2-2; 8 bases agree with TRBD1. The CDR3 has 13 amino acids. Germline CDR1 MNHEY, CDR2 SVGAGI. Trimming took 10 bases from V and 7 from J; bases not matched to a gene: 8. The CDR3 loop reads CAIRQGLYGELFF. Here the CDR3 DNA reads TGTGCCATACGACAGGGGTTATACGGGGAGCTGTTTTTT.

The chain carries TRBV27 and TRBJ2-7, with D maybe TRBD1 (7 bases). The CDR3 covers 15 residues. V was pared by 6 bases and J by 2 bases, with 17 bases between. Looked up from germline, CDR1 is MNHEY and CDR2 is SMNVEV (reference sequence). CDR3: CASSWAGTEPYEQYF. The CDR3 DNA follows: TGTGCCAGCAGCTGGGCGGGGACAGAACCCTACGAGCAGTACTTC.

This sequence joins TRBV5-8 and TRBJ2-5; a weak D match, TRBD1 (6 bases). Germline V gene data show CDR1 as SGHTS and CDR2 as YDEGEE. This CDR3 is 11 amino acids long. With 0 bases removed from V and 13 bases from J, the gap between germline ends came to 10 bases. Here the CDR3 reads CASSLAGARYF. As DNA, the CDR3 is TGTGCCAGCAGCTTGGCAGGGGCGCGGTACTTC.

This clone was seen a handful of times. This CDR3 reads CASTAGRGLYEQYF. DNA of the CDR3: TGCGCCAGCACTGCCGGGAGGGGGCTCTACGAGCAGTACTTC. The chain carries TRBV10-2 and TRBJ2-7; possibly TRBD2 for D (8 bases). This CDR3 spans 14 amino acids. With 7 bases removed from V and 3 bases from J, the gap between germline ends came to 16 bases. The germline V gene encodes CDR1 WSHSY and CDR2 SAAADI.

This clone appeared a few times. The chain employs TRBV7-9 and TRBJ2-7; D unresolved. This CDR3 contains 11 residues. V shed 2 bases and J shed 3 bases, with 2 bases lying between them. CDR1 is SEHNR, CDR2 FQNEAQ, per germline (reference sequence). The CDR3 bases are TGTGCCAGCAGCTTACACTACGAGCAGTACTTC. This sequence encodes CASSLHYEQYF.

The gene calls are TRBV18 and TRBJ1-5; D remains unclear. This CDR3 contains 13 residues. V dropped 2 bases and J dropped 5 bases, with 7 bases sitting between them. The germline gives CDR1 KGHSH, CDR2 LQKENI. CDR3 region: CASSPGPDQPQHF. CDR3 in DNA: TGTGCCAGCTCACCAGGGCCCGATCAGCCCCAGCATTTT.

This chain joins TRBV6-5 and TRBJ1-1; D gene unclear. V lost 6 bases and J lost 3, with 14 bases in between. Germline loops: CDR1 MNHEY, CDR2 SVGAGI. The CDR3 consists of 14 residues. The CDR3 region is CASSRGGSDTEAFF. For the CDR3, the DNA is TGTGCCAGCAGCCGAGGAGGGAGTGACACTGAAGCTTTCTTT.